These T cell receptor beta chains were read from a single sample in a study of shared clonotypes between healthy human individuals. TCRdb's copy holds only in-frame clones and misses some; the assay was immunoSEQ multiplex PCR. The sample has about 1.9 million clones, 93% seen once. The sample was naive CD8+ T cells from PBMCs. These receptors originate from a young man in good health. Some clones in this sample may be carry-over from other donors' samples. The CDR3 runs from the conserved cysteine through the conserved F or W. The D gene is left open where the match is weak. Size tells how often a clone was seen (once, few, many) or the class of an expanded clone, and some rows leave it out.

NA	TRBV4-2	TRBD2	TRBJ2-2	TGTGCCAGCAGTTGGGCGGGACTAGCGGGAGAGAGGGTCGGGGAGCTGTTTTTT	CASSWAGLAGERVGELFF
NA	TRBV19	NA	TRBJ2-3	TGTGCCAGTAGTATCGGGGCTGGCACAGATACGCAGTATTTT	CASSIGAGTDTQYF
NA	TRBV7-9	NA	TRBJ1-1	TGTGCCAGCAGCCCGGCTGGGGGCTCGAACACTGAAGCTTTCTTT	CASSPAGGSNTEAFF
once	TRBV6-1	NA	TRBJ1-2	TGTGCCAGCAGTGAAGTAAAGACAAACTATGGCTACACCTTC	CASSEVKTNYGYTF
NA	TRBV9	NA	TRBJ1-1	TGTGCCAGCAGCGTAGAAGGGGTGACAGAGGAAGCTTTCTTT	CASSVEGVTEEAFF
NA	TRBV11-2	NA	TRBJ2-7	TGTGCCAGCAGTGGATTTGGCAGGGGATGGTACGAGCAGTACTTC	CASSGFGRGWYEQYF
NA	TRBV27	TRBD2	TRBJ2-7	TGTGCCAGCAGCCCCTCGGGGGGGGAGGTACTGGACGAGCAGTACTTC	CASSPSGGEVLDEQYF
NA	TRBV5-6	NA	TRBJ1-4	TGTGCCAGCAGCTTGGTCGGGGCCACTAATGAAAAACTGTTTTTT	CASSLVGATNEKLFF
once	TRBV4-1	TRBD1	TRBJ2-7	TGCGCCAGCAGCCTTCGGGACAGCCGAGGGTACGAGCAGTACTTC	CASSLRDSRGYEQYF
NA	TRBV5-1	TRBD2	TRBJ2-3	TGCGCCAGCAGCCCCGGGACTAGCGGGAGGGCATACACAGATACGCAGTATTTT	CASSPGTSGRAYTDTQYF
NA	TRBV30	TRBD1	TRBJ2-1	TGTGCCTGGAGTCTGGGGACAGGGAGTAGCAATGAGCAGTTCTTC	CAWSLGTGSSNEQFF
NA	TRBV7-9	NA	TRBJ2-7	TGTGCCAGCAGCCCAGGGCGGGTCCCCGAGCAGTACTTC	CASSPGRVPEQYF
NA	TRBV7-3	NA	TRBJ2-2	TGTGCCAGCAGCTTATTAGGGACCGGGGAGCTGTTTTTT	CASSLLGTGELFF
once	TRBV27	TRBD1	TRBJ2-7	TGTGCCAGCAGACAGCGACAGGGTCCATACGAGCAGTACTTC	CASRQRQGPYEQYF
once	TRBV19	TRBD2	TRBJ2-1	TGTGCCAGTAGTATAGTGGGACTAGCGGGAGTTGAGCAGTTCTTC	CASSIVGLAGVEQFF
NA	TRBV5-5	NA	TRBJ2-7	TGTGCCAGCAGCTTGGAGGGTAAGCCCCCCTACGAGCAGTACTTC	CASSLEGKPPYEQYF
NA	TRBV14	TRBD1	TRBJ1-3	TGTGCCAGCAGCCACGTCCCGGACAGGTTCGGAAACACCATATATTTT	CASSHVPDRFGNTIYF
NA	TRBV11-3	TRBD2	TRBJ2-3	TGTGCCAGCAGCTACTTCGAGCGGGATTGGGCAGATACGCAGTATTTT	CASSYFERDWADTQYF
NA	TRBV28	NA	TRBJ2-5	TGTGCCAGCAGTTTTAGGGCGAGAGAGACCCAGTACTTC	CASSFRARETQYF
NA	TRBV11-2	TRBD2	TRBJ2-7	TGTGCCAGCAGCTATGGGGGGCTAGCGGGCCACGAGCAGTACTTC	CASSYGGLAGHEQYF
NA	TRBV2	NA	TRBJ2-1	TGTGCCAGCAGTGAAATTGGGGGAGAGCGGCCGGGCTCCTACAATGAGCAGTTCTTC	CASSEIGGERPGSYNEQFF
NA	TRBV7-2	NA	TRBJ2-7	TGTGCCAGCAGCTGGGGATCTTACGAGCAGTACTTC	CASSWGSYEQYF
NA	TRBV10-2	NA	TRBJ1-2	TGCGCCAGCAGCGCTTTATATCGAGAGGTAGTATATGGCTACACCTTC	CASSALYREVVYGYTF
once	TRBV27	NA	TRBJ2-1	TGTGCCAGCATGTTGGGGACCCCCAGGTTGAATGAGCAGTTCTTC	CASMLGTPRLNEQFF